These T cell receptor beta chains were read from a single sample in a study of control samples from healthy donors and cancer patients. Generated by immunoSEQ multiplex PCR, the TCRdb table keeps only in-frame clones and is missing some. The table lists around 190,000 clones, nearly 90% of them singletons. The sequencing input was blood. Receptor source: a woman between 50 and 59 years old in good health. CDR3s include the opening cysteine and the closing phenylalanine or tryptophan. A D gene is named only where the DNA matches it firmly. Where a row states a size, it is once, few, many or the class of an expanded clone; other rows omit it.

clone size | J gene | CDR3 length | V gene | D gene | CDR3 DNA | CDR3 protein
NA | TRBJ1-1 | 11 | TRBV7-6 | NA | TGTGCCAGCAGCTCGATAGGTGAAGCTTTCTTT | CASSSIGEAFF
once | TRBJ1-1 | 15 | TRBV18 | NA | TGTGCCAGCTCGACCACGGGGGATAATAGCGCTGAAGCTTTCTTT | CASSTTGDNSAEAFF
NA | TRBJ1-2 | 13 | TRBV12-3/TRBV12-4 | NA | TGTGCCAGCAGCCAATCAGGACTTTATGGCTACACCTTC | CASSQSGLYGYTF
NA | TRBJ2-6 | 17 | TRBV6-4 | TRBD1 | TGTGCCAGCAGCCGGACAGGCCCCCTCTCTGGGGCCAACGTCCTGACTTTC | CASSRTGPLSGANVLTF
once | TRBJ1-1 | 15 | TRBV7-9 | TRBD1 | TGTGCCAGCAGCTTAGCGGACGGGACAGGCCATGAAGCTTTCTTT | CASSLADGTGHEAFF
NA | TRBJ2-7 | 16 | TRBV6-1 | NA | TGTGCCAGCAGTGAGAGTGGTAGCGCCTCCTCCTACGAGCAGTACTTC | CASSESGSASSYEQYF
NA | TRBJ2-1 | 14 | TRBV10-3 | TRBD1 | TGTGCCATCAGCGGAGACAGGGGTAGGCATGAGCAGTTCTTC | CAISGDRGRHEQFF
NA | TRBJ1-4 | 15 | TRBV19 | TRBD1 | TGTGCCAGTAGTCCGTTGGACAGGGCATGGGAAAAACTGTTTTTT | CASSPLDRAWEKLFF
NA | TRBJ2-6 | 21 | TRBV5-1 | NA | TGCGCCAGCAGCTTGGCATTCCCCAAAAGTTTCTCAAGTTTCGGGGCCAACGTCCTGACTTTC | CASSLAFPKSFSSFGANVLTF
NA | TRBJ2-5 | 13 | TRBV21-1 | NA | TGTGCCAGCAGCCCCGGGTCCCAAGAGACCCAGTACTTC | CASSPGSQETQYF
NA | TRBJ1-1 | 13 | TRBV19 | NA | TGTGCCACCCTGGGGGGGATGAACACTGAAGCTTTCTTT | CATLGGMNTEAFF
NA | TRBJ1-6 | 15 | TRBV2 | NA | TGTGCCAGCAGGCCAGGGGATTCCCATAATTCACCCCTCCACTTT | CASRPGDSHNSPLHF
NA | TRBJ2-1 | 15 | TRBV9 | TRBD2 | TGTGCCAGCAGCGTAGAGGTAGCGGGAGGGGGGGAGCAGTTCTTC | CASSVEVAGGGEQFF
NA | TRBJ1-2 | 15 | TRBV24-1 | NA | TGTGCCACCAGTGATGACCCTCTGACAGGCGGAGGCTACACCTTC | CATSDDPLTGGGYTF
NA | TRBJ2-7 | 11 | TRBV10-3 | NA | TGTGCCATCAGTGACACCTACGAGCAGTACTTC | CAISDTYEQYF
few | TRBJ1-1 | 11 | TRBV2 | NA | TGTGCCAGCGCCTTACGCACTGAAGCTTTCTTT | CASALRTEAFF
NA | TRBJ1-1 | 15 | TRBV7-2 | NA | TGTGCCAGCAGCTTAGGGATAGGAGGGCCGACTGAAGCTTTCTTT | CASSLGIGGPTEAFF
NA | TRBJ2-1 | 16 | TRBV5-1 | NA | TGCGCCAGCAGCTTGGACTTTGCTAGCATGGCCAGTGAGCAGTTCTTC | CASSLDFASMASEQFF
NA | TRBJ1-3 | 14 | TRBV6-1 | NA | TGTGCCAGCAGTGAAGTCTTGGTAGGAAACACCATATATTTT | CASSEVLVGNTIYF
few | TRBJ1-6 | 15 | TRBV7-6 | NA | TGTGCCAGCAGCTTAGCGGGTAGGGGGAATTCACCCCTCCACTTT | CASSLAGRGNSPLHF
NA | TRBJ1-3 | 12 | TRBV9 | NA | TGTGCCAGCAGTAGAGGTGACCTTACCATATATTTT | CASSRGDLTIYF
NA | TRBJ1-2 | 14 | TRBV11-3 | NA | TGTGCCAGCAGCTTAAAGGCTCGAGGCTATGGCTACACCTTC | CASSLKARGYGYTF
NA | TRBJ2-7 | 14 | TRBV7-2 | TRBD1 | TGTGCCAGCAGCTTGGACAGGCTAACCTACGAGCAGTACTTC | CASSLDRLTYEQYF
NA | TRBJ1-6 | 13 | TRBV10-3 | NA | TGTGCCATTTCGGGGTTCCTGAATTCACCCCTCCACTTT | CAISGFLNSPLHF
few | TRBJ1-1 | 15 | TRBV19 | NA | TGTGCCAGTAGTATAAGGCGACAGGTTGTCGCTGAAGCTTTCTTT | CASSIRRQVVAEAFF
NA | TRBJ1-2 | 15 | TRBV5-1 | NA | TGCGCCAGCAGCTTGATGACGGGGTCTAACTATGGCTACACCTTC | CASSLMTGSNYGYTF
NA | TRBJ2-7 | 14 | TRBV14 | NA | TGTGCCAGCAGCCAAGGACTAGGAGGCTACGAGCAGTACTTC | CASSQGLGGYEQYF
NA | TRBJ2-6 | 16 | TRBV29-1 | TRBD2 | TGCAGCGTTGCTAGCGGGGGTACCTCTGGGGCCAACGTCCTGACTTTC | CSVASGGTSGANVLTF
NA | TRBJ1-2 | 14 | TRBV18 | NA | TGTGCCAGCTCAAAGGACCCTTCCTACTATGGCTACACCTTC | CASSKDPSYYGYTF
NA | TRBJ1-1 | 15 | TRBV7-8 | NA | TGTGCCAGCAGCTTAGTGGCCCCCGGGGACACTGAAGCTTTCTTT | CASSLVAPGDTEAFF
once | TRBJ1-3 | 17 | TRBV19 | TRBD1 | TGTGCCAGTAGTATACGGGACAGGGGCCCTTATGGAAACACCATATATTTT | CASSIRDRGPYGNTIYF
NA | TRBJ2-3 | 15 | TRBV7-6 | NA | TGTGCCAGCGAGTCTAGTCCTGGGGACACAGATACGCAGTATTTT | CASESSPGDTDTQYF
NA | TRBJ2-5 | 13 | TRBV12-3/TRBV12-4 | TRBD1 | TGTGCCAGCAGTGGGGACAGGGGGGAGACCCAGTACTTC | CASSGDRGETQYF
NA | TRBJ1-4 | 15 | TRBV6-5 | TRBD1 | TGTGCCAGCAGTTACCTGGGACAGGGTGGTGAAAAACTGTTTTTT | CASSYLGQGGEKLFF
NA | TRBJ1-3 | 14 | TRBV7-3 | NA | TGTGCCAGCAGAGATGTACGATCTGGAAACACCATATATTTT | CASRDVRSGNTIYF
NA | TRBJ1-2 | 12 | TRBV27 | NA | TGTGCCAGCAGTTCAGGGGACTATGGCTACACCTTC | CASSSGDYGYTF
NA | TRBJ2-5 | 15 | TRBV7-2 | TRBD2 | TGTGCCAGCAGCCCACGGGCTAGCGGGACGGAGACCCAGTACTTC | CASSPRASGTETQYF
once | TRBJ2-3 | 16 | TRBV3-1/TRBV3-2 | TRBD2 | TGTGCCAGCAGCGCCCGCCCGGGCGGGGGGGGAGATACGCAGTATTTT | CASSARPGGGGDTQYF
NA | TRBJ1-2 | 13 | TRBV29-1 | NA | TGCAGCGTAGGCCGGGGACCTCGGGAGAGCTACACCTTC | CSVGRGPRESYTF
NA | TRBJ2-3 | 16 | TRBV3-1/TRBV3-2 | TRBD1 | TGTGCCAGCAGCCCTGGGACAGACACTAGCACAGATACGCAGTATTTT | CASSPGTDTSTDTQYF
NA | TRBJ2-7 | 12 | TRBV28 | NA | TGTGCCAGCAGACAGACTCACTACGAGCAGTACTTC | CASRQTHYEQYF
NA | TRBJ2-7 | 14 | TRBV5-4 | NA | TGTGCCAGCAGCTTGGATCGTCAATTAGACGAGCAGTACTTC | CASSLDRQLDEQYF
NA | TRBJ2-1 | 17 | TRBV18 | NA | TGTGCCAGCTCACCCGGGCGGGTCACCAACTCCTACAATGAGCAGTTCTTC | CASSPGRVTNSYNEQFF
NA | TRBJ1-5 | 18 | TRBV18 | NA | TGTGCCAGCTCACCCGGAATCGACGGGGGGTTTAGCAATCAGCCCCAGCATTTT | CASSPGIDGGFSNQPQHF
NA | TRBJ1-2 | 13 | TRBV29-1 | TRBD1 | TGCAGCGTTGGGGCAGGGGGCGGTTATGGCTACACCTTC | CSVGAGGGYGYTF
NA | TRBJ2-7 | 15 | TRBV5-8 | NA | TGTGCCAGCAGCTCCCTTATAGGACGGAGCTACGAGCAGTACTTC | CASSSLIGRSYEQYF
NA | TRBJ2-1 | 17 | TRBV6-2/TRBV6-3 | TRBD2 | TGTGCCAGCAGTTGGGGCGGGGGGGTAGTGTCCTACAATGAGCAGTTCTTC | CASSWGGGVVSYNEQFF
once | TRBJ1-1 | 16 | TRBV7-9 | NA | TGTGCCAGCATCACCTGGGGTTCTCGTATGAACACTGAAGCTTTCTTT | CASITWGSRMNTEAFF